Shown below are 21 T cell receptor beta chains from a single sample sequenced in a study of blood T cell repertoires in COVID-19. Clones were sequenced by immunoSEQ multiplex PCR, and TCRdb holds only the in-frame ones, with some missing. The sample shows 150,000 to 200,000 clones, roughly nine tenths of them seen only once. Sequencing was done on a sample of PBMCs or T cells enriched from blood (not recorded which). These receptors were collected from a human donor with acute COVID-19. The donor label of this sample is uncertain.

This rearrangement joins TRBV5-1 to TRBJ1-1; 8 bases are a match to TRBD1. CDR1 is SGHRS, CDR2 YFSETQ, per germline. The CDR3 covers 14 residues. V shed 1 base and J 5 bases; nucleotides not matched to a gene: 4. The CDR3: CASSLNRGSTEAFF. CDR3 DNA: TGCGCCAGCAGCTTGAACAGGGGGAGTACTGAAGCTTTCTTT.

The J gene is TRBJ1-2, the V gene TRBV19; D is undetermined. The CDR3 contains 14 residues. Germline CDR1 LNHDA, CDR2 SQIVND (reference sequence). Trimming pared 3 bases from V and 1 base from J, leaving 9 bases between. In nucleotides, the CDR3 is TGTGCCAGTAGTATTTCGAGCGATAACTATGGCTACACCTTC. Protein sequence: CASSISSDNYGYTF.

V is TRBV5-1 and J is TRBJ2-3, with D tentatively TRBD2 (6 bases). Trimming shortened V by 4 bases and J by 1 base, and 13 bases separated the two germline ends. CDR1 and CDR2 (germline): SGHRS, YFSETQ. The CDR3 contains 15 residues. In nucleotides, the CDR3 is TGCGCCAGCAGCGAGGGACTGCCGGGCACAGATACGCAGTATTTT. Its translation: CASSEGLPGTDTQYF.

The chain employs TRBV2 and TRBJ2-2; D gene ambiguous. Germline V gene sequence: CDR1 SNHLY, CDR2 FYNNEI. V was clipped by 7 bases and J by 2 bases, with 11 bases between them. CDR3 size: 14 residues. The CDR3 loop is CASTRLLNTGELFF. CDR3 in DNA: TGTGCCAGCACCAGGCTGTTAAACACCGGGGAGCTGTTTTTT. The full variable domain, with the rest looked up from reference TRBV2 and TRBJ2-2, is EPEVTQTPSHQVTQMGQEVILRCVPISNHLYFYWYRQILGQKVEFLVSFYNNEISEKSEIFDDQFSVERPDGSNFTLKIRSTKLEDSAMYFCASTRLLNTGELFFGEGSRLTVL.

This rearrangement joins TRBV5-1 to TRBJ1-3; D is unclear. CDR3 length: 14 amino acids. Germline V gene lookup returns CDR1 SGHRS and CDR2 YFSETQ. V was trimmed by 2 bases and J by 0 bases, leaving 6 bases between them. The CDR3 here is CASSLTDSGNTIYF. The CDR3 nucleotides are TGCGCCAGCAGCTTAACTGACTCTGGAAACACCATATATTTT.

V usage is TRBV15 and J usage is TRBJ2-2, with D possibly matching TRBD2 (5 bases). This CDR3 region has 16 residues. In germline, CDR1 is LNHNV, CDR2 YYDKDF (reference sequence). V lost 0 bases to trimming and J lost 3 bases, with 11 bases between them. DNA for the CDR3: TGTGCCACCAGCAGAGATAACGAGGGTTACACCGGGGAGCTGTTTTTT. It is translated as CATSRDNEGYTGELFF.

The rearrangement joins TRBV25-1 to TRBJ1-3, with D uncertain. This CDR3 is 16 amino acids long. Looked up from germline, CDR1 is MGHDK and CDR2 is SYGVNS. With 4 bases removed from V and 0 bases from J, the gap between germline ends came to 13 bases. CDR3 loop: CASSGLKGSSGNTIYF. In nucleotides, the CDR3 is TGTGCCAGCAGTGGCCTGAAAGGGAGCTCTGGAAACACCATATATTTT.

The V gene is TRBV7-2, the J gene TRBJ2-7; perhaps TRBD1 as D (5 bases). This CDR3 has 16 residues. The V and J ends lost 1 base and 3 bases respectively, with 16 bases between them. Germline CDR1 reads SGHTA; CDR2 reads FQGNSA. CDR3 sequence (DNA): TGTGCCAGCAGCTTAGGGAGTGTAGTCAGGGTCTACGAGCAGTACTTC. Amino acid sequence: CASSLGSVVRVYEQYF.

This clone was recorded a few times. The genes are TRBV2 and TRBJ1-3; D is unresolved. V lost 3 bases, J lost 4 bases, and 7 bases lay in between. The germline V gene has CDR1 SNHLY and CDR2 FYNNEI. The CDR3 consists of 13 residues. The CDR3 here is CASSEREGNTIYF. The CDR3 nucleotides read TGTGCCAGCAGTGAGAGGGAGGGAAACACCATATATTTT. Filled out from reference TRBV2 and TRBJ1-3, the complete variable domain reads EPEVTQTPSHQVTQMGQEVILRCVPISNHLYFYWYRQILGQKVEFLVSFYNNEISEKSEIFDDQFSVERPDGSNFTLKIRSTKLEDSAMYFCASSEREGNTIYFGEGSWLTVV.

The CDR3 nucleotides are TGCGCCAGCAGCCCCCGACAGGGGCCTTTGAATTCACCCCTCCACTTT. Protein: CASSPRQGPLNSPLHF. V gene TRBV5-1 combines with J gene TRBJ1-6; the match to TRBD1 covers 8 bases. The ends lost 4 bases at V and 7 bases at J; junction bases unmatched: 10. Germline lookup yields CDR1 SGHRS and CDR2 YFSETQ. The CDR3 is 16 residues long.

Turning to this clone: Other DNA sequences in the sample encode the same CDR3. The chain is built from TRBV4-2 and TRBJ2-2; 8 bases line up with TRBD2. Germline V gene lookup returns CDR1 LGHNA and CDR2 YNFKEQ. Trimming at V came to 1 base and at J to 5 bases, leaving 0 bases not matched to a gene. This CDR3 has 14 residues. This chain's CDR3 is CASSQGGGTGELFF. CDR3 coding DNA: TGTGCCAGCAGCCAAGGCGGGGGGACCGGGGAGCTGTTTTTT.

The chain employs TRBV9 and TRBJ1-2; the match to TRBD1 covers 8 bases. Per germline, CDR1 SGDLS and CDR2 YYNGEE. This CDR3 has 15 amino acids. The V gene end was trimmed by 0 bases and the J gene end by 5 bases; junction bases not matched to a gene: 6. The CDR3 spells CASSVAGGAWYGYTF. CDR3 nucleotides: TGTGCCAGCAGCGTAGCAGGGGGCGCATGGTATGGCTACACCTTC.

The V gene is TRBV12-3 or TRBV12-4, the J gene TRBJ2-7, with TRBD2 matching 8 bases. This CDR3 spans 11 amino acids. With V trimmed by 8 bases and J by 7 bases, 4 bases remained unmatched. In DNA, the CDR3 is TGTGCCAGCGCAGCGGGGGTTGAGCAGTACTTC. This encodes CASAAGVEQYF.

The rearrangement links TRBV4-2 to TRBJ1-1; D uncertain. The ends were cut back, 1 base at V and 1 base at J, with 13 bases in the middle. This CDR3 contains 16 residues. The germline V gene has CDR1 LGHNA and CDR2 YNFKEQ. The CDR3 coding sequence is TGTGCCAGCAGCCAAGTGTTGCAGGTTAGGAACACTGAAGCTTTCTTT. It codes for CASSQVLQVRNTEAFF.

The rearrangement links TRBV6-1 to TRBJ2-5, with D possibly TRBD1 on 5 matching bases. V was trimmed by 3 bases and J by 5 bases, leaving 10 bases between them. The CDR3 sequence is 13 residues long. Per the germline V gene, CDR1 is MNHNS and CDR2 is SASEGT. In DNA, the CDR3 is TGTGCCAGCAGTGACGCAGGGCAGGAGACCCAGTACTTC. This translates into CASSDAGQETQYF.

The rearrangement joins TRBV6-5 to TRBJ2-7; no clear D. The germline gives CDR1 MNHEY, CDR2 SVGAGI. This CDR3 has 14 amino acids. V lost 0 bases to trimming and J lost 0 bases, with 6 bases between them. The chain's CDR3 is CASSYSLGSYEQYF. The CDR3 DNA sequence: TGTGCCAGCAGTTACTCGCTCGGCTCCTACGAGCAGTACTTC.

The chain joins TRBV3-1 (or the pseudogene TRBV3-2) to TRBJ2-7, with TRBD2 identical over 8 bases. CDR3 length equals 13 residues. Germline CDR1 reads LGHDT; CDR2 reads YNNKEL (reference sequence). Germline trimming cut 4 bases from V and 4 bases from J; bases unmatched to any gene: 3. The CDR3 DNA reads as TGTGCCAGCAGCCCCGGGGGGGGGTACGAGCAGTACTTC. As protein: CASSPGGGYEQYF.

The CDR3 sequence is CASSEHRGGTGEQYF. CDR3 coding DNA: TGTGCCAGCAGTGAACACAGGGGAGGGACAGGCGAGCAGTACTTC. The V gene is TRBV25-1, the J gene TRBJ2-7; tentative D call: TRBD1 (8 bases). Trimming pared 2 bases from V and 6 bases from J, leaving 17 bases between. This CDR3 spans 15 amino acids. In germline, CDR1 is MGHDK, CDR2 SYGVNS.

The V and J genes are TRBV12-3 or TRBV12-4 and TRBJ2-7; 8 nucleotides align to TRBD1. The trim removed 8 bases at V and 6 bases at J, leaving 6 bases unmatched. This CDR3 spans 12 amino acids. CDR3 residues: CASATGGGEQYF. CDR3 coding DNA: TGTGCCAGCGCAACAGGGGGAGGCGAGCAGTACTTC.

The gene calls are TRBV7-3 and TRBJ2-1; D might be TRBD1 (6 bases). Germline CDR1 reads SGHTA; CDR2 reads FQGTGA. V was cut by 3 bases and J by 8 bases, with 11 bases left in between. This CDR3 contains 13 residues. The CDR3 bases are TGTGCCAGCAGCTTTCTCCCAGGGGATGAGCAGTTCTTC. Its translation: CASSFLPGDEQFF. The whole variable domain, remainder taken from reference TRBV7-3 and TRBJ2-1, is GAGVSQTPSNKVTEKGKYVELRCDPISGHTALYWYRQSLGQGPEFLIYFQGTGAADDSGLPNDRFFAVRPEGSVSTLKIQRTERGDSAVYLCASSFLPGDEQFFGPGTRLTVL.

V usage is TRBV12-5 and J usage is TRBJ1-5; 7 bases match TRBD1. The CDR3 covers 15 residues. CDR1 and CDR2 from the germline V gene are LGHNT and FRNRAP. With 6 bases clipped from V and 9 bases from J, the junction kept 14 bases outside the gene matches. The CDR3 coding sequence is TGTGCTAGTGGAATGGGGGGACAGTCTCTTTGGCCCCAGCATTTT. This translates into CASGMGGQSLWPQHF.